This T cell receptor (beta chain) was retrieved from a study of cytomegalovirus exposure and HLA in healthy donors. Amplification used 60 Vbeta primers and 13 Jbeta primers. Clones were read by immunoSEQ multiplex PCR, and TCRdb kept only the in-frame ones, dropping some. Here the sample spans over 100,000 clones, around 70% being singletons. CDR1 is SGHAT and CDR2 is FQNNGV in the germline V gene. The CDR3 totals 15 residues. Trimming cost V 0 bases and J 6 bases; bases outside gene matches: 5. Overall study results and limits: The study assumed roughly uniform donor sequencing depth for presence/absence analyses. In a later analysis, productive TCRs from donors in an Asian-associated ancestry cluster reportedly carried fewer N-insertions than the cohort mean. Specificity for CMV antigens was confirmed in vitro for a few of the CMV-associated chains.

Note on this clone: Antigen: not known.

Sample: PBMCs. This chain connects TRBV11-2 to TRBJ2-1, with 7 bases aligning to TRBD2. This clonotype originated in a woman aged 70-85 years in good health and CMV-seropositive. CDR3 protein: CASSLEGGDRNEQFF. The CDR3 nucleotides are TGTGCCAGCAGCTTAGAGGGGGGGGATCGCAATGAGCAGTTCTTC. The whole variable domain, remainder taken from reference TRBV11-2 and TRBJ2-1, is EAGVAQSPRYKIIEKRQSVAFWCNPISGHATLYWYQQILGQGPKLLIQFQNNGVVDDSQLPKDRFSAERLKGVDSTLKIQPAKLEDSAVYLCASSLEGGDRNEQFFGPGTRLTVL.